Here is one T cell receptor beta chain with its context. Method: immunoSEQ multiplex PCR; TCRdb's copy keeps in-frame clones and lacks some. The sample shows fewer than 85,000 clones, roughly 80% of them seen only once. This specimen comes from a study of OX40 agonist ivuxolimab in advanced cancers. Study-wide context: The dose-escalation group included hepatocellular carcinoma, melanoma, renal cell carcinoma and head and neck cancer. The group had a mean age of about 64 years, ranged from about 20 to 80, and was just under 85% male.

The clonotype originates from an adult with an advanced solid tumor such as melanoma, head and neck, liver or kidney cancer. Sample: CD4+ or CD8+ T cells sorted from blood, taken in a trial of the OX40 agonist ivuxolimab.

The CDR3 loop reads CAISELEGARRAYEQYF. The DNA of the CDR3 is TGTGCCATCAGCGAGCTCGAGGGGGCTCGAAGGGCCTACGAGCAGTACTTC. The chain recombines TRBV10-3 with TRBJ2-7, with 7 bases identical to TRBD1. CDR3 length: 17 residues. In germline, CDR1 is ENHRY, CDR2 SYGVKD. The J segment lost 2 bases and the V segment lost 6 bases, leaving 16 bases of the junction unmatched.